Each of the 32 T cell receptor beta chains below was sequenced from the same sample in a study of cytomegalovirus exposure and HLA in healthy donors. 13 Jbeta primers and 60 Vbeta primers were used for the PCR. Repertoires were generated with immunoSEQ multiplex PCR, while TCRdb's copy carries only in-frame clones and drops some. The sample holds approximately 150,000 clones, around 79% seen once. Sequencing was carried out using PBMCs. Receptors originate from a man aged 40-49 years in good health and CMV-seronegative.

This clone was found once. The V call is TRBV30, the J call TRBJ1-5, with D perhaps matching TRBD1 (5 bases). The CDR3 is made up of 14 amino acids. V was clipped by 0 bases and J by 5 bases, with 11 bases between them. CDR1 is GTSNPN, CDR2 SVGIG, per germline (reference sequence). The DNA of the CDR3 is TGTGCCTGGAGTGTATTAGGGGTTGATCAGCCCCAGCATTTT. Protein product: CAWSVLGVDQPQHF.

This clone was counted a single time. DNA of the CDR3: TGTGCCAGCCGGCCCCTCGGCGGGAGCAATCAGCCCCAGCATTTT. The encoded protein is CASRPLGGSNQPQHF. The chain joins TRBV6-5 to TRBJ1-5; D not resolved. Germline assignment: CDR1 MNHEY and CDR2 SVGAGI. The V gene lost 8 bases and the J gene lost 1 base, with 15 bases spanning the gap. There are 15 residues in the CDR3.

The CDR3 DNA reads as TGTGCCAGCAGCACCTCCCCACAGGGCTACGAGCAGTACTTC. It encodes CASSTSPQGYEQYF. The chain employs TRBV7-2 and TRBJ2-7, with D tentatively TRBD1 (6 bases). V shed 5 bases and J shed 3 bases, with 14 bases lying between them. The CDR3 totals 14 residues. The germline V gene encodes CDR1 SGHTA and CDR2 FQGNSA.

V usage is TRBV7-2 and J usage is TRBJ2-3; possible D gene TRBD2, 6 bases. Germline loops: CDR1 SGHTA, CDR2 FQGNSA. CDR3 size: 14 residues. The V and J ends lost 6 bases and 4 bases respectively, with 14 bases between them. This CDR3 reads CASRQDGGADTQYF. Written as DNA, the CDR3 is TGTGCCAGCAGACAAGACGGAGGGGCAGATACGCAGTATTTT.

V and J are TRBV6-5 and TRBJ2-7; a possible D gene is TRBD1 (5 bases). This CDR3 is built from 12 residues. Trimming pared 4 bases from V and 2 bases from J, leaving 6 bases between. CDR1 is MNHEY and CDR2 is SVGAGI in the germline V gene. CDR3 sequence: CASSSTAYEQYF. The CDR3 nucleotides read TGTGCCAGCAGTTCGACAGCCTACGAGCAGTACTTC.

The chain has TRBV5-1 and TRBJ1-2; 9 positions match TRBD1. The CDR3 runs to 20 residues. Germline-derived CDR1 and CDR2 are SGHRS and YFSETQ. V lost 4 bases, J lost 2 bases, and 21 bases stayed unmatched. DNA for the CDR3: TGCGCCAGCAGCCTTGGATCCTCCCATTGGGGACAGGGTATCAACTATGGCTACACCTTC. Its protein product is CASSLGSSHWGQGINYGYTF.

This chain links TRBV10-3 with TRBJ2-3; 10 nucleotides agree with TRBD2. Looked up from germline, CDR1 is ENHRY and CDR2 is SYGVKD. The J segment lost 2 bases and the V segment lost 10 bases, leaving 9 bases of the junction unmatched. The CDR3 is 15 residues long. CDR3 sequence: CATTRAGGFTDTQYF. DNA of the CDR3: TGTGCCACGACGCGAGCGGGAGGGTTCACAGATACGCAGTATTTT.

This clone has a single count. The chain carries TRBV11-2 and TRBJ2-5; 9 bases fit TRBD1. From germline, CDR1 is SGHAT and CDR2 FQNNGV. Losses at the gene ends were 3 bases for V and 5 bases for J; bases not matched to a gene: 7. The CDR3 loop spans 15 amino acids. CDR3 sequence (DNA): TGTGCCAGCAGCTTCTACCGGGACAGGGTGGAGACCCAGTACTTC. Translating it yields CASSFYRDRVETQYF.

The chain joins TRBV21-1 to TRBJ2-4; the table's D gene call, TRBD2, was not cross checked with the DNA. TRBV21-1 is listed as a pseudogene. The length of the CDR3 is 18 residues. The CDR3 loop is CASSKAQRLAGREGIQYF. The CDR3 DNA sequence: TGTGCCAGCAGCAAAGCGCAGAGGCTAGCTGGCCGGGAGGGTATTCAGTACTTC.

The gene calls are TRBV13 and TRBJ2-2; a weak D match, TRBD2 (6 bases). V was trimmed by 3 bases and J by 5 bases, leaving 16 bases between them. The CDR3 extends over 16 amino acids. Germline V gene lookup returns CDR1 PRHDT and CDR2 FYEKMQ (reference sequence). DNA for the CDR3: TGTGCCAGCAGCTTCGGGCGGCGGGGTTCGACCGGGGAGCTGTTTTTT. It is translated as CASSFGRRGSTGELFF.

Regarding this clone: Other nucleotide sequences in the sample specify the same CDR3. The genes are TRBV9 and TRBJ1-2; D is possibly TRBD1 (5 bases). CDR1 and CDR2 from the germline V gene are SGDLS and YYNGEE. The CDR3 spans 13 residues. The germline V and J ends were trimmed by 0 bases and 7 bases, with 10 bases remaining between them. CDR3 sequence reads: CASSVEGLSGYTF. DNA of the CDR3: TGTGCCAGCAGCGTAGAGGGGCTGAGTGGCTACACCTTC.

This clone occurred a few times. This chain uses TRBV7-2 with TRBJ2-7, with 7 positions matching TRBD2. The V gene end was trimmed by 5 bases and the J gene end by 5 bases; junction bases not matched to a gene: 15. This CDR3 is built from 16 residues. From germline, CDR1 is SGHTA and CDR2 FQGNSA. Written as DNA, the CDR3 is TGTGCCAGCAGCAGTTATCAGCGGGGAGTTAATGACGAGCAGTACTTC. Translating it yields CASSSYQRGVNDEQYF.

The rearrangement joins TRBV29-1 to TRBJ2-1, with 9 nucleotides matching TRBD2. The CDR3 length is 16 residues. V was clipped by 3 bases and J by 1 base; unmatched bases: 7. Germline-derived CDR1 and CDR2 are SQVTM and ANQGSEA. The CDR3 loop is CSVDPGLARSYNEQFF. The DNA of the CDR3 is TGCAGCGTTGATCCTGGACTAGCGCGATCCTACAATGAGCAGTTCTTC.

The chain recombines TRBV30 with TRBJ2-1; 7 nucleotides agree with TRBD2. Germline trimming cut 2 bases from V and 9 bases from J; bases unmatched to any gene: 4. Germline V gives CDR1 GTSNPN, CDR2 SVGIG (reference sequence). The CDR3 runs to 12 residues. The CDR3 DNA is TGTGCCTGGAGTTGGGCGGGAGTTGAGCAGTTCTTC. This codes for CAWSWAGVEQFF.

The V gene is TRBV19, the J gene TRBJ2-7, with a weak D call TRBD2 (6 bases). The CDR3 sequence is 17 residues long. With 4 bases removed from V and 1 base from J, the gap between germline ends came to 20 bases. Germline assignment: CDR1 LNHDA and CDR2 SQIVND (reference sequence). CDR3 loop: CASSRSIIGSLSYEQYF. Written as DNA, the CDR3 is TGTGCCAGTAGTAGGAGTATTATCGGGAGCCTTTCCTACGAGCAGTACTTC.

The gene calls are TRBV6-5 and TRBJ1-1; a possible D gene is TRBD1 (6 bases). The CDR3 is made up of 15 amino acids. Looked up from germline, CDR1 is MNHEY and CDR2 is SVGAGI. Between the trimmed V and J ends, which lost 5 bases and 2 bases, there was a span of 15 bases. The chain's CDR3 is CASSLGTGLNTEAFF. CDR3 DNA sequence: TGTGCCAGCAGTCTAGGTACAGGGTTAAACACTGAAGCTTTCTTT.

J is TRBJ1-6 and V is TRBV5-6; 8 bases are a match to TRBD1. V trimming: 3 bases; J trimming: 10 bases; junction bases outside the gene matches: 12. The CDR3 consists of 16 residues. The germline V gene has CDR1 SGHDT and CDR2 YYEEEE. The CDR3 loop is CASSWETGTGGSPLHF. CDR3 nucleotides: TGTGCCAGCAGCTGGGAAACAGGGACAGGAGGATCACCCCTCCACTTT.

The genes are TRBV7-2 and TRBJ2-7; 14 bases fit TRBD2. V shed 4 bases, J shed 10 bases, and the junction held 6 bases outside the gene matches. Per the germline V gene, CDR1 is SGHTA and CDR2 is FQGNSA. The CDR3 spans 14 residues. Written as DNA, the CDR3 is TGTGCCAGCAGCTCTGGGACTAGCGGGAGCGGACAGTACTTC. The encoded protein is CASSSGTSGSGQYF.

This clone came up a few times. This chain links TRBV14 with TRBJ1-2; 7 nucleotides line up with TRBD1. CDR3 length: 16 amino acids. The germline gives CDR1 SGHDN, CDR2 FVKESK. Trimming cost V 0 bases and J 4 bases; bases outside gene matches: 8. The chain's CDR3 is CASSQDAGQVFYGYTF. CDR3 DNA sequence: TGTGCCAGCAGCCAAGATGCCGGACAGGTGTTCTATGGCTACACCTTC.

This chain connects TRBV7-9 to TRBJ1-5; D may be TRBD1 (5 bases). The CDR3 consists of 14 residues. Trimming left V 3 bases short and J 7 bases short, with 13 bases between. Germline V gives CDR1 SEHNR, CDR2 FQNEAQ (reference sequence). The CDR3 coding sequence is TGTGCCAGCAGCTTCGCGGGGGGGTGGCAGCCCCAGCATTTT. It yields the protein CASSFAGGWQPQHF.

This sequence joins TRBV5-4 and TRBJ2-7; perhaps TRBD2 as D (6 bases). The ends were cut back, 7 bases at V and 1 base at J, with 6 bases in the middle. CDR3 length: 11 amino acids. CDR1 is SGHNT and CDR2 is YYREEE in the germline V gene (reference sequence). The CDR3: CASGGSYEQYF. The CDR3 DNA is TGTGCCAGCGGGGGGTCCTACGAGCAGTACTTC.

J is TRBJ1-1 and V is TRBV19; 8 positions match TRBD1. The CDR3 runs 15 residues. The trim removed 2 bases at V and 1 base at J, leaving 3 bases unmatched. Germline-derived CDR1 and CDR2 are LNHDA and SQIVND (reference sequence). The CDR3 nucleotides read TGTGCCAGTAGTATATCCGGGACAGGGAACACTGAAGCTTTCTTT. Translation: CASSISGTGNTEAFF.

V is TRBV5-6 and J is TRBJ2-5; 11 nucleotides line up with TRBD2. Germline V CDR1 and CDR2: SGHDT, YYEEEE. CDR3 length: 15 amino acids. With V trimmed by 1 base and J by 2 bases, 1 base remained unmatched. The CDR3, as DNA: TGTGCCAGCAGCTTGATAGCGGGAGGGCAAGAGACCCAGTACTTC. It codes for CASSLIAGGQETQYF.

The rearrangement uses TRBV7-6 and TRBJ2-7; 9 nucleotides agree with TRBD1. V dropped 7 bases and J dropped 5; count of bases not matched to a gene: 6. The germline gives CDR1 SGHVS, CDR2 FNYEAQ. The CDR3 covers 13 residues. This CDR3 is CASNKGTGNEQYF. CDR3 in DNA: TGTGCCAGCAACAAAGGGACAGGGAACGAGCAGTACTTC.

The chain uses TRBV7-2 and TRBJ2-5, with 8 bases lining up with TRBD2. The CDR3 runs to 13 residues. The germline V gene encodes CDR1 SGHTA and CDR2 FQGNSA. Trimming at V came to 4 bases and at J to 5 bases, leaving 3 bases not matched to a gene. The CDR3 DNA follows: TGTGCCAGCAGCTCCCCGGGGGGGGAGACCCAGTACTTC. This translates into CASSSPGGETQYF.

The V gene is TRBV4-1, the J gene TRBJ2-1, with TRBD2 matching over 13 bases. V gave up 5 bases and J gave up 0 bases; unmatched junction bases: 4. The germline gives CDR1 MGHRA, CDR2 YSYEKL. CDR3 length: 17 amino acids. CDR3 protein: CASSMGLAGSSYNEQFF. The CDR3 nucleotides are TGCGCCAGCAGCATGGGACTAGCGGGGAGCTCCTACAATGAGCAGTTCTTC.

This sequence joins TRBV7-2 and TRBJ2-1; 11 nucleotides match TRBD2. The junction had 14 bases not matched to a gene; V was cut back by 1 base and J by 15 bases. CDR1 SGHTA and CDR2 FQGNSA come from the germline V gene. The CDR3 runs to 16 residues. The DNA for the CDR3 is TGTGCCAGCAGCTTAGGTTCCCTGCTAGCGGGAGGTCCGCCGTTCTTC. Its translation: CASSLGSLLAGGPPFF.

This clone came up a few times. This chain connects TRBV4-2 to TRBJ1-2; TRBD1 matches at 9 bases. Germline lookup yields CDR1 LGHNA and CDR2 YNFKEQ. The CDR3 totals 14 residues. V lost 1 base and J lost 8; bases outside the gene matches: 5. Here the CDR3 reads CASSQGDRVEGYTF. CDR3 nucleotides: TGTGCCAGCAGCCAAGGGGACAGGGTAGAGGGCTACACCTTC.

This clone appeared a few times. This sequence joins TRBV28 and TRBJ1-1; D uncertain. Deletions cut 6 bases from V and 8 bases from J, with 13 bases between. Germline V gene sequence: CDR1 MDHEN, CDR2 SYDVKM. CDR3 length equals 12 residues. The CDR3 region is CASSLGPREAFF. CDR3 DNA sequence: TGTGCCAGCAGCTTGGGTCCGCGGGAAGCTTTCTTT.

The chain uses TRBV7-2 and TRBJ1-5; D uncertain. V lost 5 bases and J lost 3, with 5 bases in between. CDR1 is SGHTA, CDR2 FQGNSA, per germline. The CDR3 sequence is 12 residues long. In nucleotides, the CDR3 is TGTGCCAGCAGCACTTCCAATCAGCCCCAGCATTTT. Translating gives CASSTSNQPQHF.

V usage is TRBV5-1 and J usage is TRBJ2-3; 8 nucleotides line up with TRBD2. CDR3 length: 17 amino acids. Germline loops: CDR1 SGHRS, CDR2 YFSETQ. The ends lost 0 bases at V and 2 bases at J; junction bases unmatched: 8. Here the CDR3 DNA reads TGCGCCAGCAGCTTGGCCTTAGCGGGGCAAGCCACAGATACGCAGTATTTT. This gives the protein CASSLALAGQATDTQYF.

The gene calls are TRBV7-9 and TRBJ2-7, with D unresolved. The CDR3 loop spans 11 amino acids. Germline assignment: CDR1 SEHNR and CDR2 FQNEAQ (reference sequence). V was clipped by 3 bases and J by 5 bases, with 5 bases between them. CDR3 bases: TGTGCCAGCAGCTTCAGCGACGAGCAGTACTTC. As protein: CASSFSDEQYF.